This T cell receptor beta chain originates from a study of blood T cell repertoires in COVID-19. Germline CDR1 and CDR2: SGHNT and YYREEE (reference sequence). The CDR3 has 14 amino acids. The V and J ends lost 4 bases and 2 bases respectively, with 12 bases between them. This clone was found a few times. Participant-reported clinical history was the basis for cohort assignment. Original methodology: The assay estimated nucleated cells by amplifying reference gene primers. The assay was immunoSEQ multiplex PCR, and TCRdb's table has in-frame clones only and misses some. V and J calls and clone size follow that table, whereas D and trimming were derived from the DNA. The table has 210,000 or so clones, 80% to 90% seen once.

The TCR sequence derives from a young woman who had been exposed to COVID-19. This chain links TRBV5-4 with TRBJ1-2; no reliable D call. Sequencing used PBMCs or T cells enriched from blood (not recorded which). CDR3 sequence: CASSLDRLNYGYTF. CDR3 in DNA: TGTGCCAGCAGCCTTGATAGACTAAACTATGGCTACACCTTC.